This T cell receptor beta chain was identified in a study of T cells after yellow fever vaccination. Study information: SMART-Seq v4 Ultra Low Input prepared the low-cell-number fractions.

Universal primer sites and UMIs were introduced during 5'RACE template-switching synthesis of TCR cDNA. From the 5' RACE reads, TCRdb called clonotypes with MiXCR, one entry per CDR3 protein. The sample shows some 200,000 distinct CDR3 sequences, 9.5% to 11% of them seen only once. V shed 5 bases and J shed 0 bases, with 13 bases lying between them. CDR3 length: 15 residues. This TCR derives from a man between 18 and 35 years old who received the YFV17D yellow fever vaccine. This chain joins TRBV12-3 or TRBV12-4 and TRBJ2-5; D is perhaps TRBD2 (6 bases). The material sequenced was CD8+ T cells sorted from PBMCs, taken 15 days after the yellow fever booster vaccination. The CDR3 reads CASSPSGGDQETQYF. DNA of the CDR3: TGTGCCAGCAGTCCATCCGGAGGGGACCAAGAGACCCAGTACTTC.